The present T cell receptor beta chain was sequenced within a study of blood T cell repertoires in COVID-19. Study-level information: In each case, the material was cDNA or gDNA derived from T cells, B-cell-depleted T cells, or PBMCs.

In the study's own analysis: Amplification from reference gene primers served as the basis for estimated nucleated cell counts. Measured with immunoSEQ multiplex PCR; TCRdb has only the in-frame clones, and not every one. From that table come the V and J calls and clone size; the DNA was used to work out D and trimming. The table lists some 200,000 clones, approximately 80% of them singletons. The CDR3 has 14 amino acids. Trimming removed 5 bases at V and 2 bases at J, with 13 bases between. Germline CDR1 reads LGHNA; CDR2 reads YNFKEQ. This clone came up once. This receptor was taken from a woman between 45 and 65 years old with active or convalescent COVID-19. Sequencing was carried out using peripheral blood. This chain links TRBV4-2 with TRBJ2-7; D perhaps matches TRBD1 (6 bases). The CDR3: CASSARQDTYEQYF. The CDR3 DNA follows: TGTGCCAGCAGCGCCCGACAGGATACCTACGAGCAGTACTTC.